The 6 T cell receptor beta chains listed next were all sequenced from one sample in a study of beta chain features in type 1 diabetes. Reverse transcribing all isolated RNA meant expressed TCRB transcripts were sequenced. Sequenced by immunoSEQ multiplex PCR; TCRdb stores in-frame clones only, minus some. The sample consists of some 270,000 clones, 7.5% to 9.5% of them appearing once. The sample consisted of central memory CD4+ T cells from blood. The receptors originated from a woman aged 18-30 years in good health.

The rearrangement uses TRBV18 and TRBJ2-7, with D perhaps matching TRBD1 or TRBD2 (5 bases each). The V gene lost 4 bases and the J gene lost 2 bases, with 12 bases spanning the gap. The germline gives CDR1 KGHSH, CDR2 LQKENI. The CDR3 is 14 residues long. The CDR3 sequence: CASSHRDGTYEQYV. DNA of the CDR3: TGTGCCAGCTCACACCGGGACGGGACCTACGAGCAGTACGTC.

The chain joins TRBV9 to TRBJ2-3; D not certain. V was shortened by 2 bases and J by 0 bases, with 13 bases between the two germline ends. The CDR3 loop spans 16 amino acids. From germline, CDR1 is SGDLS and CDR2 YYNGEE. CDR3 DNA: TGTGCCAGCAGCGTTATAAGCGACACTAGCACAGATACGCAGTATTTT. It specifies CASSVISDTSTDTQYF.

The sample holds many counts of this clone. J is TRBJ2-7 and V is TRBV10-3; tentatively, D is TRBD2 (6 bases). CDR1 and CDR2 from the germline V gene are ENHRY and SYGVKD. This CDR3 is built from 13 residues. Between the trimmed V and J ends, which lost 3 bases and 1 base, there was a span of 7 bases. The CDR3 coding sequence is TGTGCCATCAGTGACGGGACTTCCTACGAGCAGTACTTC. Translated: CAISDGTSYEQYF.

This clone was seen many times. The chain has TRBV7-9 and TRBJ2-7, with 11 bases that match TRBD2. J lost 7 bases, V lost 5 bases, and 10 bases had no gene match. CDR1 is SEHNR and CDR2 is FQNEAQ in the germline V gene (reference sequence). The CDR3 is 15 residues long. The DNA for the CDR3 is TGTGCCAGCAGCCCATTACTAGCGGGAGAAGGTGAGCAGTACTTC. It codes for CASSPLLAGEGEQYF.

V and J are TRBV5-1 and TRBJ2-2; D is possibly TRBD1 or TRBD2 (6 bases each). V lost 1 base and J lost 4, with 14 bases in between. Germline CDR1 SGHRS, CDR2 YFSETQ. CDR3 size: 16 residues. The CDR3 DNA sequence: TGCGCCAGCAGCTTGCAACCGGGGGCCGGCACCGGGGAGCTGTTTTTT. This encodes CASSLQPGAGTGELFF.

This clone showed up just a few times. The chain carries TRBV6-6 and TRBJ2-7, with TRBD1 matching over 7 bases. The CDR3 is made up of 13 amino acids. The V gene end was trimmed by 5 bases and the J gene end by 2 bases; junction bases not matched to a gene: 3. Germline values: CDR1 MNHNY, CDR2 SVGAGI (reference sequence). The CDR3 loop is CASSKTGTYEQYV. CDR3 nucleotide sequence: TGTGCCAGCAGTAAGACAGGGACCTACGAGCAGTACGTC.